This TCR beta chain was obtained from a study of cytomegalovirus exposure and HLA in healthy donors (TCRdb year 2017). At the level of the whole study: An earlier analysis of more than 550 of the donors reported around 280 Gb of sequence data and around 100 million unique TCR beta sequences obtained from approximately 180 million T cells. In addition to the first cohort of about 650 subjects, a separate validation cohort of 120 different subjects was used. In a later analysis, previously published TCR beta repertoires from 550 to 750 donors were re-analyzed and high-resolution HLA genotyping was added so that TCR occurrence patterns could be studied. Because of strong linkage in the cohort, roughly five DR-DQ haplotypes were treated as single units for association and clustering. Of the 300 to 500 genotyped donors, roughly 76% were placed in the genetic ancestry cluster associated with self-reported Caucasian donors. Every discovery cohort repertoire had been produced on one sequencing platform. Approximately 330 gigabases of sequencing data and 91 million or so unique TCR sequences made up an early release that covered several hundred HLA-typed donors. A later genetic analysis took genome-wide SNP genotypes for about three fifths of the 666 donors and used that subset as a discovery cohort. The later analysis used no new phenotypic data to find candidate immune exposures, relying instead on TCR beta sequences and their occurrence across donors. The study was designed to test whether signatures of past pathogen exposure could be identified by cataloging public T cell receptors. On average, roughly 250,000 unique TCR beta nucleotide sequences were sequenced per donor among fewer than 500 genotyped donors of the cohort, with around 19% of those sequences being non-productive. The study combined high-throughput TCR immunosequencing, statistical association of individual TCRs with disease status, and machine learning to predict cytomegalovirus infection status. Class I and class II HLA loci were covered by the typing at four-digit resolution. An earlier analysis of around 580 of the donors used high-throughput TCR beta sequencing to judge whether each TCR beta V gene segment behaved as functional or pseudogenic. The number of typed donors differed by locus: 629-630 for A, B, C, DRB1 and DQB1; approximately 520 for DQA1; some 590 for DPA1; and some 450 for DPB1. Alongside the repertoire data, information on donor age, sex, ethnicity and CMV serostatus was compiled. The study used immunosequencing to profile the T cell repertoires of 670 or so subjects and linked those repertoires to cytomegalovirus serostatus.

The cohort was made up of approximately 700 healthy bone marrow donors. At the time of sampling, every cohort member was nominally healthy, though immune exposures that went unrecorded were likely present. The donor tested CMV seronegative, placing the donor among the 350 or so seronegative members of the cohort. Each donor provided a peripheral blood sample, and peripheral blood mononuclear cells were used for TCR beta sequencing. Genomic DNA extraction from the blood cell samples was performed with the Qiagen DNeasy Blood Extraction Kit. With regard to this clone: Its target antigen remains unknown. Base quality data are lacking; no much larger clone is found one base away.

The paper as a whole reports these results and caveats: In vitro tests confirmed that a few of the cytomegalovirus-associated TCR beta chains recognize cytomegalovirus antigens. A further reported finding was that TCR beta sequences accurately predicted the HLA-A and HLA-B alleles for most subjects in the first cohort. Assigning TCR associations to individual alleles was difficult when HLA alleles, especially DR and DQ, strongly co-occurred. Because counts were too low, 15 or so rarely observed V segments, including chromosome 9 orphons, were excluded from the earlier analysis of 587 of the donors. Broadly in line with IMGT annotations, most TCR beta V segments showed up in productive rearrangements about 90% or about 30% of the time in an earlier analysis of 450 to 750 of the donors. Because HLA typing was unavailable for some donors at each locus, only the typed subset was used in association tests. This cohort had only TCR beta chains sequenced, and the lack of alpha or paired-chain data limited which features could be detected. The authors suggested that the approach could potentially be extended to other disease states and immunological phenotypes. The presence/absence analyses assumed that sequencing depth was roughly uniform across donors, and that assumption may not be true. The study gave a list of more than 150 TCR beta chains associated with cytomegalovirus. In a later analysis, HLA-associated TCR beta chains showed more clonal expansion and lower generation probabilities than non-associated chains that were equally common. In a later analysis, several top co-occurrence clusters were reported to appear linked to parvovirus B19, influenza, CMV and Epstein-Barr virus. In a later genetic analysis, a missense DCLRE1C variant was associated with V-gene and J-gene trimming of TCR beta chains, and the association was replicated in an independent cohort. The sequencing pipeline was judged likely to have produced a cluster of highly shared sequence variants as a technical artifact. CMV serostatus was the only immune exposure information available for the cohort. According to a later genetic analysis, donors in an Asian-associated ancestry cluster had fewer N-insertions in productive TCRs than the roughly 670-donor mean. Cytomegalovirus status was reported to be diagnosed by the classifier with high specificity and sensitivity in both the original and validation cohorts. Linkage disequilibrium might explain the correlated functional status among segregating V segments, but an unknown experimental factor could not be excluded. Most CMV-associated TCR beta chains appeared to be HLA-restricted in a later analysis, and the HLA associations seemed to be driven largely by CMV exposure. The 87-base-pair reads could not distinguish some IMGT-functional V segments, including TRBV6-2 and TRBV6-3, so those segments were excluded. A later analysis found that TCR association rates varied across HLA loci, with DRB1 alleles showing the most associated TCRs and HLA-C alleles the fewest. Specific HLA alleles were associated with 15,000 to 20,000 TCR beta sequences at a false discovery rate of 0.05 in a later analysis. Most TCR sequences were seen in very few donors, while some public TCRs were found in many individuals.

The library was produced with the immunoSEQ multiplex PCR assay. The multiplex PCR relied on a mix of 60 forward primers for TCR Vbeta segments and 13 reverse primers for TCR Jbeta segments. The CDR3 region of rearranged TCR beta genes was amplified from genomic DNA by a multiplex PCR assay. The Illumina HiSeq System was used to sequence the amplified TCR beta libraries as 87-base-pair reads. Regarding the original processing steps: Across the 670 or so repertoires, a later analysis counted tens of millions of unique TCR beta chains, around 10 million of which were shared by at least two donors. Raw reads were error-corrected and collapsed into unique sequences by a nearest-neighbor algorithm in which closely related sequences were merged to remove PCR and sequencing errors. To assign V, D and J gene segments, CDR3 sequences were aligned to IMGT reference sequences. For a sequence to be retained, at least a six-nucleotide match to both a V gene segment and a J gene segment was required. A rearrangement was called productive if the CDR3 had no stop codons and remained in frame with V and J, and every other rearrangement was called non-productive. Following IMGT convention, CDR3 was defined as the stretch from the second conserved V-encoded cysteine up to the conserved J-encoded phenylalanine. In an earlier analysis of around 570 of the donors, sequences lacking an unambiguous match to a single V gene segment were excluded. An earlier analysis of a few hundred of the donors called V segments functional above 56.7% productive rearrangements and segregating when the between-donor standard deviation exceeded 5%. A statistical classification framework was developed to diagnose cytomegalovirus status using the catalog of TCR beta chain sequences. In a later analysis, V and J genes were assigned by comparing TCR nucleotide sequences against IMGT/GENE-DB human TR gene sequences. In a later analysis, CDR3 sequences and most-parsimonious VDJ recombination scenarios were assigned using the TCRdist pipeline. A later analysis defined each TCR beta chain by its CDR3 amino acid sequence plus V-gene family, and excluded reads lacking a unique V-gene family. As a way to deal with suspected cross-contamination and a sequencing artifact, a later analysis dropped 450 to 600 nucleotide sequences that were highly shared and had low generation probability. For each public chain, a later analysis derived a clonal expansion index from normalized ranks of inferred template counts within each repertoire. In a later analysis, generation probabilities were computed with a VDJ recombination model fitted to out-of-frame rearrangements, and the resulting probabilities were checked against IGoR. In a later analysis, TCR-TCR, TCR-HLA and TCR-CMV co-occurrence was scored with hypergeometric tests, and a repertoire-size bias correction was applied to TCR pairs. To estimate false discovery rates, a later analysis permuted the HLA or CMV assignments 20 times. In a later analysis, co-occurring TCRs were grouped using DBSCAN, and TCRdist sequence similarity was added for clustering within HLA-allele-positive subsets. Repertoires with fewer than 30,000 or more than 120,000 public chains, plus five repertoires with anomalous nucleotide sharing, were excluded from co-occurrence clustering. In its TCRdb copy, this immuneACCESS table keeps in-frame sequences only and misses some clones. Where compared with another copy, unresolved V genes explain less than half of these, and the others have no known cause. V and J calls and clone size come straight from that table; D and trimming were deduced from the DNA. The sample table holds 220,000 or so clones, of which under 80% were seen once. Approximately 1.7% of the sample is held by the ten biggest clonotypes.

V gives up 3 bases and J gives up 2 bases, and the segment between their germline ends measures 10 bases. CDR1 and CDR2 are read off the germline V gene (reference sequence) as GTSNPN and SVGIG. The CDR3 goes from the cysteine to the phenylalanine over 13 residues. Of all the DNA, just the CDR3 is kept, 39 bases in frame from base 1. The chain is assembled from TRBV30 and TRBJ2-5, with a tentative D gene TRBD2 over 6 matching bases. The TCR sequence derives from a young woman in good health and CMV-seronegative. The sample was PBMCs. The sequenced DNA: TGTGCCTGGAGCGGGAGTGTTCAAGAGACCCAGTACTTC. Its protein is CAWSGSVQETQYF.